This T cell receptor (beta chain) was retrieved from a study of blood T cell repertoires in COVID-19. About the research overall: The study drew acute and convalescent COVID-19 samples from the United States, Italy and Spain. In each case, the material was cDNA or gDNA derived from T cells, B-cell-depleted T cells, or PBMCs.

The germline gives CDR1 LNHDA, CDR2 SQIVND (reference sequence). The CDR3 extends over 15 amino acids. V was shortened by 6 bases and J by 5 bases, with 17 bases between the two germline ends. Source study methods: It was from reference gene primer amplification that nucleated cell counts were estimated. Produced via immunoSEQ multiplex PCR; TCRdb's table is partial and in-frame only. Clonal size and the V and J genes are those of that table, whereas D and trimming came from the DNA. Among about 310,000 clones listed, around 87% were seen once. This receptor was identified in a woman in her forties or fifties who had recovered from COVID-19. This chain links TRBV19 with TRBJ1-5; no clear D. Sequences were obtained from peripheral blood. The CDR3 reads CASSPNKVTYQPQHF. As DNA, the CDR3 is TGTGCCAGTAGCCCAAACAAAGTGACTTATCAGCCCCAGCATTTT.